One and the same sample provided the 10 T cell receptor beta chains below, sequenced in a study of blood T cells in healthy people across ages. A second roughly 6 to 12 cycle PCR used barcoded and J-beta primers. One entry per CDR3 protein results from TCRdb running MiXCR on the 5' RACE reads. Of hundreds of thousands of distinct CDR3 sequences in the sample, roughly 40% are singletons; the top ten hold over 10%. The material sequenced was blood. The receptors shown here come from a young man in good health.

This chain joins TRBV5-1 and TRBJ1-1, with D uncertain. CDR1 SGHRS and CDR2 YFSETQ come from the germline V gene. The CDR3 runs to 15 residues. The V end lost 0 bases, the J end lost 5 bases, and 14 bases lay between the germline ends. DNA for the CDR3: TGCGCCAGCAGCTTGGAGTATCCGGGAAGGACTGAAGCTTTCTTT. Amino acid sequence: CASSLEYPGRTEAFF.

The chain couples TRBV6-5 to TRBJ2-7; 9 positions match TRBD1. The germline V gene encodes CDR1 MNHEY and CDR2 SVGAGI. The CDR3 runs to 16 residues. The junction had 10 bases not matched to a gene; V was cut back by 2 bases and J by 5 bases. The CDR3 coding sequence is TGTGCCAGCAGTTACACCCCGCGGACAGGGGTGGACGAGCAGTACTTC. Translation gives CASSYTPRTGVDEQYF.

Turning to this clonotype: Germline is not matched at one junction end, which may reflect a read error. Here the CDR3 DNA reads TGTGCCAGCGGTTTGTCTTTTGGGGGCTACGAGCAGTACTTC. Its protein is CASGLSFGGYEQYF. V gene TRBV27 combines with J gene TRBJ2-7, with D perhaps being TRBD1 or TRBD2 (5 bases each). There are 14 residues in the CDR3. CDR1 and CDR2 from the germline V gene are MNHEY and SMNVEV (reference sequence).

A few counts support this clonotype. The chain has TRBV4-3 and TRBJ1-5; D may be TRBD1 (5 bases). V lost 0 bases and J 6 bases, leaving 12 bases between the germline ends. The CDR3 totals 15 residues. The germline V gene has CDR1 LGHNA and CDR2 YSLEER. The CDR3 here is CASSQDWGEGQPQHF. CDR3 nucleotide sequence: TGCGCCAGCAGCCAAGATTGGGGGGAAGGTCAGCCCCAGCATTTT.

J is TRBJ2-2 and V is TRBV7-9; the match to TRBD2 covers 8 bases. The V gene's germline CDR1 is SEHNR and CDR2 FQNEAQ (reference sequence). The CDR3 is 18 amino acids. Trimming removed 4 bases from V and 4 bases from J; junction bases left unmatched: 14. CDR3 DNA sequence: TGTGCCAGCAGCTGGGGACTAGGAACAATTCGTGGCACCGGGGAGCTGTTTTTT. This codes for CASSWGLGTIRGTGELFF.

The V and J genes are TRBV25-1 and TRBJ2-7; a weak D match, TRBD2 (5 bases). CDR1 is MGHDK, CDR2 SYGVNS, per germline. The length of the CDR3 is 13 residues. V was shortened by 1 base and J by 4 bases, with 8 bases between the two germline ends. The CDR3 DNA follows: TGTGCCAGCAGTGAATCCGGGGTTTACGAGCAGTACTTC. Its translation is CASSESGVYEQYF.

The sample holds a few counts of this clonotype. The chain links TRBV12-3 or TRBV12-4 to TRBJ1-1; tentative D call: TRBD1 (6 bases). This CDR3 region has 13 residues. Deletions cut 6 bases from V and 7 bases from J, with 15 bases between. The CDR3, as DNA: TGTGCCAGCAGCCTGGGGGGCAGGGTTGAAGCTTTCTTT. Encoded protein: CASSLGGRVEAFF.

With regard to this clonotype: At one of its ends the junction is not consistent with the germline gene, which may arise from a read error. The V and J genes are TRBV27 and TRBJ2-3, with D perhaps matching TRBD2 (5 bases). Germline V gene data show CDR1 as MNHEY and CDR2 as SMNVEV (reference sequence). This CDR3 is 16 amino acids long. The CDR3 DNA sequence: TGTGCCAGCAGTTTATCGGGCTCTCCTAGCATAGATACGCAGTATTTT. It is translated as CASSLSGSPSIDTQYF.

In this sample, this clonotype turned up many times. The chain combines TRBV18 with TRBJ1-5; D is perhaps TRBD1 (6 bases). V gave up 8 bases and J gave up 1 base, with 12 bases separating them. CDR1 is KGHSH and CDR2 is LQKENI in the germline V gene. CDR3 size: 14 residues. This CDR3 is CASSPGQSNQPQHF. The CDR3 DNA sequence: TGTGCCAGCAGCCCAGGACAGAGCAATCAGCCCCAGCATTTT.

The rearrangement uses TRBV20-1 and TRBJ2-3; D is unclear. Germline V gives CDR1 DFQATT, CDR2 SNEGSKA (reference sequence). V lost 3 bases and J lost 0, with 7 bases in between. CDR3 length: 13 residues. The CDR3 nucleotides read TGCAGTGCTAGTCGCCAGAGCACAGATACGCAGTATTTT. This sequence encodes CSASRQSTDTQYF.